Following are 14 T cell receptor beta chains from one sample sequenced in a study of shared clonotypes between healthy human individuals. Sequenced by immunoSEQ multiplex PCR; TCRdb stores in-frame clones only, minus some. The table has about 2.4 million clones, roughly nine tenths seen once. Specimen: naive CD4+ T cells sorted from blood. Subset given: CD45RA+ positively selected. These TCRs come from a young man in good health.

The chain is built from TRBV5-1 and TRBJ2-3, with D perhaps TRBD2 (6 bases). The CDR3 consists of 13 residues. Germline V lookup: CDR1 SGHRS, CDR2 YFSETQ. V was trimmed by 4 bases and J by 5 bases, leaving 11 bases between them. In DNA, the CDR3 is TGCGCCAGCAGCGGCGGGACGGGAGATACGCAGTATTTT. Translating gives CASSGGTGDTQYF. Drawing the rest from reference TRBV5-1 and TRBJ2-3, the complete variable domain is KAGVTQTPRYLIKTRGQQVTLSCSPISGHRSVSWYQQTPGQGLQFLFEYFSETQRNKGNFPGRFSGRQFSNSRSEMNVSTLELGDSALYLCASSGGTGDTQYFGPGTRLTVL.

For the CDR3, the DNA is TGCGCCAGCAGCGTGGAGGGGACAGGGTCCTACGAGCAGTACTTC. This encodes CASSVEGTGSYEQYF. The genes are TRBV5-1 and TRBJ2-7; 9 bases agree with TRBD1. This CDR3 spans 15 amino acids. Germline V gene data show CDR1 as SGHRS and CDR2 as YFSETQ. Trimming took 4 bases from V and 1 from J; bases not matched to a gene: 6.

The rearrangement uses TRBV5-1 and TRBJ1-2, with D perhaps matching TRBD1 (6 bases). With 3 bases removed from V and 0 bases from J, the gap between germline ends came to 12 bases. Germline CDR1 SGHRS, CDR2 YFSETQ. The CDR3 totals 15 residues. In nucleotides, the CDR3 is TGCGCCAGCAGCTACCGGACAGATACTAACTATGGCTACACCTTC. Protein sequence: CASSYRTDTNYGYTF. The variable domain in full, completed from reference TRBV5-1 and TRBJ1-2, reads KAGVTQTPRYLIKTRGQQVTLSCSPISGHRSVSWYQQTPGQGLQFLFEYFSETQRNKGNFPGRFSGRQFSNSRSEMNVSTLELGDSALYLCASSYRTDTNYGYTFGSGTRLTVV.

The J gene is TRBJ1-4, the V gene TRBV28; D not certain. This CDR3 comprises 15 residues. CDR1 and CDR2 from the germline V gene are MDHEN and SYDVKM. The V end was cut by 2 bases, the J end by 7 bases, with 14 bases between. CDR3: CASSLRLTMGEKLFF. CDR3 DNA sequence: TGTGCCAGCAGTTTAAGGCTAACAATGGGTGAAAAACTGTTTTTT.

The gene calls are TRBV19 and TRBJ2-3; 8 nucleotides line up with TRBD2. This CDR3 is built from 14 residues. The V and J ends lost 7 bases and 4 bases, in that order; junction bases with no gene match: 7. From germline, CDR1 is LNHDA and CDR2 SQIVND (reference sequence). The CDR3 is CASNLAGSADTQYF. CDR3 DNA sequence: TGTGCCAGTAATCTAGCGGGTTCGGCAGATACGCAGTATTTT.

Concerning this clone itself: The sample has other DNA sequences that encode this CDR3 too. V is TRBV9 and J is TRBJ1-6; D possibly corresponds to TRBD1 (6 bases). Trimming took 3 bases from V and 7 from J, leaving 11 bases between them. Germline V gives CDR1 SGDLS, CDR2 YYNGEE. There are 14 residues in the CDR3. The CDR3 spells CASSAQGTNSPLHF. In DNA, the CDR3 is TGTGCCAGCAGCGCACAGGGAACAAATTCACCCCTCCACTTT.

The chain recombines TRBV6-5 with TRBJ1-1; D gene unclear. Germline lookup yields CDR1 MNHEY and CDR2 SVGAGI. This CDR3 is built from 11 residues. V lost 5 bases, J lost 13 bases, and 14 bases lay in between. In nucleotides, the CDR3 is TGTGCCAGCAGTCAGAGGAGATATGATTTCTTT. This translates into CASSQRRYDFF.

The rearrangement joins TRBV5-4 to TRBJ1-5; D is ambiguous. This CDR3 is built from 15 residues. Per germline, CDR1 SGHNT and CDR2 YYREEE (reference sequence). V was shortened by 1 base and J by 1 base, with 9 bases between the two germline ends. The CDR3 protein is CASSLSGESNQPQHF. The DNA for the CDR3 is TGTGCCAGCAGCTTGAGCGGGGAAAGCAATCAGCCCCAGCATTTT.

The rearrangement links TRBV19 to TRBJ1-1; D gene uncertain. CDR1 and CDR2 (germline): LNHDA, SQIVND (reference sequence). This CDR3 contains 11 residues. Trimming cost V 3 bases and J 11 bases, with 10 bases left between them. The CDR3 region is CASSIGKRAFF. CDR3 bases: TGTGCCAGTAGTATCGGTAAACGGGCTTTCTTT. Variable domain in full (rest from reference TRBV19 and TRBJ1-1): DGGITQSPKYLFRKEGQNVTLSCEQNLNHDAMYWYRQDPGQGLRLIYYSQIVNDFQKGDIAEGYSVSREKKESFPLTVTSAQKNPTAFYLCASSIGKRAFFGQGTRLTVV.

This clone was observed once. This sequence joins TRBV2 and TRBJ1-2; weak D call: TRBD1 (5 bases). Trimming stripped 5 bases from V and 4 bases from J, with 17 bases between. In germline, CDR1 is SNHLY, CDR2 FYNNEI. The CDR3 is 15 amino acids. The CDR3 spells CASSTTGGFSYGYTF. Written as DNA, the CDR3 is TGTGCCAGCAGTACCACTGGGGGATTTTCCTATGGCTACACCTTC.

The V gene is TRBV5-1, the J gene TRBJ2-5, with 12 bases aligning to TRBD2. V lost 6 bases, J lost 4 bases, and 7 bases stayed unmatched. Germline-derived CDR1 and CDR2 are SGHRS and YFSETQ. The CDR3 is 15 residues long. The CDR3 DNA is TGCGCCAGCACCCCGACTAGCGGGAGCGTAGAGACCCAGTACTTC. Its translation is CASTPTSGSVETQYF.

For this clone: Other DNA sequences in the same sample also yield this CDR3. V and J are TRBV5-1 and TRBJ2-1; D is perhaps TRBD2 (6 bases). The V end lost 2 bases, the J end lost 0 bases, and 6 bases lay between the germline ends. Germline V gives CDR1 SGHRS, CDR2 YFSETQ. CDR3 length: 14 amino acids. In nucleotides, the CDR3 is TGCGCCAGCAGCTTCGGGAGCTCCTACAATGAGCAGTTCTTC. Translation gives CASSFGSSYNEQFF. Based on the CDR3 plus reference TRBV5-1 and TRBJ2-1, the full variable domain is KAGVTQTPRYLIKTRGQQVTLSCSPISGHRSVSWYQQTPGQGLQFLFEYFSETQRNKGNFPGRFSGRQFSNSRSEMNVSTLELGDSALYLCASSFGSSYNEQFFGPGTRLTVL.

V gene TRBV7-2 combines with J gene TRBJ2-7; a possible D gene is TRBD2 (6 bases). Trimming took 3 bases from V and 0 from J, leaving 21 bases between them. Germline assignment: CDR1 SGHTA and CDR2 FQGNSA. This CDR3 comprises 18 residues. The CDR3, as DNA: TGTGCCAGCAGCTTCTTTCCGGGTGGGCGGGGATCCTCCTACGAGCAGTACTTC. This gives the protein CASSFFPGGRGSSYEQYF.

This sequence joins TRBV30 and TRBJ1-5; 7 bases are shared with TRBD1. The CDR3 sequence is 14 residues long. The germline CDR1 and CDR2 sequences are GTSNPN and SVGIG (reference sequence). Trimming took 1 base from V and 5 from J; bases not matched to a gene: 5. The CDR3 DNA follows: TGTGCCTGGAGTGCCTTTACAGGGGATCAGCCCCAGCATTTT. It encodes CAWSAFTGDQPQHF.